This paragraph reports one TCR beta chain. Its antigen is not known. The CDR3 runs 13 residues. Some clones are missing from TCRdb's copy, which holds only in-frame ones; the method was immunoSEQ multiplex PCR. The repertoire holds 150,000 to 200,000 clones, with 75% to 95% as singletons. These data belong to a study of T cell responses to AZD1222 COVID-19 vaccine. Notes on the study in general: Donor demographics were predominantly white British with a female majority; clonal diversity may be underestimated. Spike-wide vaccine-associated CD4 TCRs dominated at 160-218 and 743-854. Nearly half of spike-specific TCRs reportedly target variant regions that are unmutated in the B.1.351 and B.1.1.7 variants.

The TCR originated in an adult in good health. The sample here was peripheral blood, taken on day 0 of AZD1222 vaccination. The J gene is TRBJ1-4, the V gene TRBV21-1. TRBV21-1 is given as a pseudogene. DNA for the CDR3: TGTGCCAGCAGGAGCGCTTTTTGGGGAAAACTGTTTTTT. It translates to CASRSAFWGKLFF.